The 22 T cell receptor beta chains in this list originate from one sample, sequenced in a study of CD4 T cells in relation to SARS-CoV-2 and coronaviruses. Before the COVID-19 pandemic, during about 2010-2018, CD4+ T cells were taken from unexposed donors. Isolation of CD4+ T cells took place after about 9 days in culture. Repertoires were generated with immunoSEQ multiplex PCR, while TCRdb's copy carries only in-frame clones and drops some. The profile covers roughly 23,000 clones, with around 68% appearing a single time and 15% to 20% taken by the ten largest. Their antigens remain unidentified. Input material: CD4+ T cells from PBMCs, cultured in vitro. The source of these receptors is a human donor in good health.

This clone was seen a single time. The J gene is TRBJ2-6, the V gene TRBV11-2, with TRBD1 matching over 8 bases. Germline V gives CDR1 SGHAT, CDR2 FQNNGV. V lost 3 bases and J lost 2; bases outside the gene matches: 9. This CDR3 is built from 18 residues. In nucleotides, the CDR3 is TGTGCCAGCAGCTTTTCCGGGACAGGCTTGCCTGGGGCCAACGTCCTGACTTTC. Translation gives CASSFSGTGLPGANVLTF.

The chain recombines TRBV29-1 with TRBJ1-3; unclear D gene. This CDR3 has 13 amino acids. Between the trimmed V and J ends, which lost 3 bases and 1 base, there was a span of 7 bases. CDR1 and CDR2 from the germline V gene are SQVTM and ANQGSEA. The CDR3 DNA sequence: TGCAGCGTTGAGGCGGAGTCTGGAAACACCATATATTTT. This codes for CSVEAESGNTIYF.

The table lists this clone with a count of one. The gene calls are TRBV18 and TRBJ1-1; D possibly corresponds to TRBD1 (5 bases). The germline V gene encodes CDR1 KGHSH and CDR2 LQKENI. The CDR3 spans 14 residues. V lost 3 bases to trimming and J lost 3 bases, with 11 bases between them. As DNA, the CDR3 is TGTGCCAGCTCACCGGGACCAGGTGACACTGAAGCTTTCTTT. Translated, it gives CASSPGPGDTEAFF. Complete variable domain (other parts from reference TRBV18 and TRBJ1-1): NAGVMQNPRHLVRRRGQEARLRCSPMKGHSHVYWYRQLPEEGLKFMVYLQKENIIDESGMPKERFSAEFPKEGPSILRIQQVVRGDSAAYFCASSPGPGDTEAFFGQGTRLTVV.

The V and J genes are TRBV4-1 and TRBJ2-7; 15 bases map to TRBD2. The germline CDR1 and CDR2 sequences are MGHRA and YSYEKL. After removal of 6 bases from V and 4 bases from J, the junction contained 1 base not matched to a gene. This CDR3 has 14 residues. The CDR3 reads CASRGLAGGYEQYF. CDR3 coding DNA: TGCGCCAGCAGAGGACTAGCGGGAGGGTACGAGCAGTACTTC.

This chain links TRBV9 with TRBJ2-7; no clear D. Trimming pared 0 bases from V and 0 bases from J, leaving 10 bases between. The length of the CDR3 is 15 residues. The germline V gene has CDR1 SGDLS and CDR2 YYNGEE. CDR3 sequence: CASSVVPEASYEQYF. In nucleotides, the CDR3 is TGTGCCAGCAGCGTAGTCCCTGAGGCCTCCTACGAGCAGTACTTC.

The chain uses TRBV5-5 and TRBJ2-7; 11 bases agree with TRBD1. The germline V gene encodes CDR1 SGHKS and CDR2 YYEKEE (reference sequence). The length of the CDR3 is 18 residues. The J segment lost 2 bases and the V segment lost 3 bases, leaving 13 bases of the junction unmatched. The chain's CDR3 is CASSSLLGGTGGTYEQYF. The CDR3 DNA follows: TGTGCCAGCAGCTCGTTGCTAGGGGGGACAGGGGGAACCTACGAGCAGTACTTC.

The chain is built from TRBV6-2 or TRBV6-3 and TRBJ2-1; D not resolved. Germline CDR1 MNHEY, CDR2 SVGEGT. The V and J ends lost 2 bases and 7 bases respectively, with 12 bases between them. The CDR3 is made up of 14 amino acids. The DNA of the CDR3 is TGTGCCAGCAGTTACGGCCAGCCACGGAATGAGCAGTTCTTC. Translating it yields CASSYGQPRNEQFF.

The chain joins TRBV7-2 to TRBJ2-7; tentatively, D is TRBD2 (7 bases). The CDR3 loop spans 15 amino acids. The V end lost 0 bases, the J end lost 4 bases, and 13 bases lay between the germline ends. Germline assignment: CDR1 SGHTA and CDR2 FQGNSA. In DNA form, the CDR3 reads TGTGCCAGCAGCTTAGCGGGGGGGCTTCAGTACGAGCAGTACTTC. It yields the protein CASSLAGGLQYEQYF.

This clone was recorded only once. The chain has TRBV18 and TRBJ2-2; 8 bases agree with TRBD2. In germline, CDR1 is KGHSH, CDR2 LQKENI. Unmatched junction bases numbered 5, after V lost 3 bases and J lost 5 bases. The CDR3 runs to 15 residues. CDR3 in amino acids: CASSPGLAGTGELFF. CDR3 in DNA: TGTGCCAGCTCACCCGGACTAGCCGGGACCGGGGAGCTGTTTTTT. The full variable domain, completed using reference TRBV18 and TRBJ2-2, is NAGVMQNPRHLVRRRGQEARLRCSPMKGHSHVYWYRQLPEEGLKFMVYLQKENIIDESGMPKERFSAEFPKEGPSILRIQQVVRGDSAAYFCASSPGLAGTGELFFGEGSRLTVL.

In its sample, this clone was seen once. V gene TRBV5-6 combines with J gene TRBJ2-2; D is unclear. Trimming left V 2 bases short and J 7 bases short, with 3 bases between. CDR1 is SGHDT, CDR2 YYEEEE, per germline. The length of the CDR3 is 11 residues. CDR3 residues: CASSFVGELFF. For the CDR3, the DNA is TGTGCCAGCAGCTTTGTCGGGGAGCTGTTTTTT. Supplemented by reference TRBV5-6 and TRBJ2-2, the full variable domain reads DAGVTQSPTHLIKTRGQQVTLRCSPKSGHDTVSWYQQALGQGPQFIFQYYEEEERQRGNFPDRFSGHQFPNYSSELNVNALLLGDSALYLCASSFVGELFFGEGSRLTVL.

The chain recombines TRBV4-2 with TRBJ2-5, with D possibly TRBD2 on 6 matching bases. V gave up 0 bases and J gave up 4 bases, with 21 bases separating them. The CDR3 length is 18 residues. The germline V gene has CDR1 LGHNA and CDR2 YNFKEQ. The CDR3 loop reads CASSQDAPAGVRGETQYF. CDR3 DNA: TGTGCCAGCAGCCAAGACGCACCAGCGGGTGTTCGGGGAGAGACCCAGTACTTC.

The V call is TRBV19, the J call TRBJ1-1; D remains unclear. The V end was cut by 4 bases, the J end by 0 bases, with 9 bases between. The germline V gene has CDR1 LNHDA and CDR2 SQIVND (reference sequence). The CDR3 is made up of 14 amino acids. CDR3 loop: CASSTPWMNTEAFF. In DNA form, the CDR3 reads TGTGCCAGTAGTACGCCGTGGATGAACACTGAAGCTTTCTTT. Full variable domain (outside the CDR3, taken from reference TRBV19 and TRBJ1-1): DGGITQSPKYLFRKEGQNVTLSCEQNLNHDAMYWYRQDPGQGLRLIYYSQIVNDFQKGDIAEGYSVSREKKESFPLTVTSAQKNPTAFYLCASSTPWMNTEAFFGQGTRLTVV.

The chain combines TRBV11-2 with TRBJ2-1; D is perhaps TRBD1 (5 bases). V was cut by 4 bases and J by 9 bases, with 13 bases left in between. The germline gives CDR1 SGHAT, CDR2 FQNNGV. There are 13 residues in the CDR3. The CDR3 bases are TGTGCCAGCAGCTACACAGGTTCGGGTGAGCAGTTCTTC. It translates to CASSYTGSGEQFF. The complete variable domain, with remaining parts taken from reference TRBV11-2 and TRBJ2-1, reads EAGVAQSPRYKIIEKRQSVAFWCNPISGHATLYWYQQILGQGPKLLIQFQNNGVVDDSQLPKDRFSAERLKGVDSTLKIQPAKLEDSAVYLCASSYTGSGEQFFGPGTRLTVL.

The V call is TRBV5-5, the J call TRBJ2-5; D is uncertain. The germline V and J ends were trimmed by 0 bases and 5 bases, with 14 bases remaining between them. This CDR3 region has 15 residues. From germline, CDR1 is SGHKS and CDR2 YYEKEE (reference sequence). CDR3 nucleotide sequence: TGTGCCAGCAGCTTGGTCGGCAATAAAGGGGAGACCCAGTACTTC. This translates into CASSLVGNKGETQYF.

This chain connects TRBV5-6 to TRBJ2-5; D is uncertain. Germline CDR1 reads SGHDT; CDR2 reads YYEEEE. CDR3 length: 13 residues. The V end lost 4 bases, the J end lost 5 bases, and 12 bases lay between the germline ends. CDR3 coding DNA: TGTGCCAGCAGCCCAGGATTTGGGGAGACCCAGTACTTC. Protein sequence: CASSPGFGETQYF.

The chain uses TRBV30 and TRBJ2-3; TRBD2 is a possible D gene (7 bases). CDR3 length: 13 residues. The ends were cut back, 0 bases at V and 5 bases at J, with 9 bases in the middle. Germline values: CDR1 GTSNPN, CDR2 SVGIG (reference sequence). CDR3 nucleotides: TGTGCCTGGAGTGTAGGGGGGGAAGATACGCAGTATTTT. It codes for CAWSVGGEDTQYF. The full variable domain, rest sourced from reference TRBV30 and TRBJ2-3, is SQTIHQWPATLVQPVGSPLSLECTVEGTSNPNLYWYRQAAGRGLQLLFYSVGIGQISSEVPQNLSASRPQDRQFILSSKKLLLSDSGFYLCAWSVGGEDTQYFGPGTRLTVL.

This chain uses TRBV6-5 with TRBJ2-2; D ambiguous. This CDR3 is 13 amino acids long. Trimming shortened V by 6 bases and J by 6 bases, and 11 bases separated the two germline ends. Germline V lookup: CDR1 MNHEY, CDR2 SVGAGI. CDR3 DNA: TGTGCCAGCAGATCCACGGCCGCCGGGGAGCTGTTTTTT. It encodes CASRSTAAGELFF.

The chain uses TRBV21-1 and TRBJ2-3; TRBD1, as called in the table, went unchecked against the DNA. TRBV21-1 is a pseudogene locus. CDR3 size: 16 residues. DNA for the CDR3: TGTGCCAGCAGCAAAATACAGTGCACAGGCACAGATACGCAGTATTTT. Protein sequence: CASSKIQCTGTDTQYF.

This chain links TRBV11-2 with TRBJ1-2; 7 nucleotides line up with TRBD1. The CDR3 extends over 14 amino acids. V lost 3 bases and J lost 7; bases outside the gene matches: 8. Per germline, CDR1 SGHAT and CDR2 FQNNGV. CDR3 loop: CASSFEGAGVGYTF. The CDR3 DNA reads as TGTGCCAGCAGCTTCGAGGGGGCAGGGGTTGGCTACACCTTC.

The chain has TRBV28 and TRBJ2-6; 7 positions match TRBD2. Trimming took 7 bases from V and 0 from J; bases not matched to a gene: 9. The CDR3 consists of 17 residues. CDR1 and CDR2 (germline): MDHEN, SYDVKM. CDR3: CASKGGGLFSGANVLTF. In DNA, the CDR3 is TGTGCCAGCAAAGGCGGGGGACTCTTCTCTGGGGCCAACGTCCTGACTTTC.

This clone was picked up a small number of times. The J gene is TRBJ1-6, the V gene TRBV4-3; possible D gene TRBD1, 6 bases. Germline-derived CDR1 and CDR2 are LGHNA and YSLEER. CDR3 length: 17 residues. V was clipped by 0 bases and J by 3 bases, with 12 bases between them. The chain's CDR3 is CASSQDPRGLYNSPLHF. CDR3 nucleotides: TGCGCCAGCAGCCAAGATCCTCGGGGGCTCTATAATTCACCCCTCCACTTT.

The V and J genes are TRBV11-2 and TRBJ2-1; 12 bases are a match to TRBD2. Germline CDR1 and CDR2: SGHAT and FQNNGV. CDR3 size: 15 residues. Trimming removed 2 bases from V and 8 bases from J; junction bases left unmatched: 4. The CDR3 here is CASSLRTSGNHEQFF. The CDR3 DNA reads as TGTGCCAGCAGCTTAAGGACTAGCGGGAACCATGAGCAGTTCTTC.